In this sample, the clone carrying this T cell receptor beta chain turned up a few times. As yet, its antigen is unknown. The data originate from a study of T cells after yellow fever vaccination. The overall study: Where fractions had low cell numbers, libraries were prepared from them with the SMART-Seq v4 Ultra Low Input RNA kit. Findings and caveats of the study: The booster response re-showed most primary clones: around 97% CD4, around 90% CD8.

In germline, CDR1 is SQVTM, CDR2 ANQGSEA. Trimming removed 6 bases at V and 7 bases at J, with 15 bases between. The CDR3 has 13 residues. MiXCR, applied by TCRdb to the 5' RACE reads, yields one record per CDR3 protein. The sample consists of just under 600,000 distinct CDR3 sequences, roughly 14% of them appearing once. This clonotype originated in a man younger than 40 who received the YFV17D yellow fever vaccine. The material was PBMCs, obtained on the day of the yellow fever booster vaccination. The gene calls are TRBV29-1 and TRBJ2-2; D might be TRBD1 or TRBD2, each matching 5 bases. CDR3 DNA sequence: TGCAGCGTCCCTAGAGGGGTTAGCGGGGAGCTGTTTTTT. Encoded protein: CSVPRGVSGELFF.